These 17 T cell receptor beta chains originate from one sample sequenced in a study of blood T cell repertoires in COVID-19. TCRdb's copy holds only in-frame clones and misses some; the assay was immunoSEQ multiplex PCR. Counted here are under 300,000 clones, nearly 85% occurring once; the ten biggest clones make up more than 5%. Material: peripheral blood. Every receptor here comes from a human donor in a cohort sampled during active COVID-19.

Only one count was recorded for this clone. The genes are TRBV5-4 and TRBJ2-1; D is uncertain. From germline, CDR1 is SGHNT and CDR2 YYREEE (reference sequence). CDR3 length: 13 residues. V lost 0 bases, J lost 6 bases, and 7 bases lay in between. CDR3 sequence (DNA): TGTGCCAGCAGCTTGGACACCTCCAATGAGCAGTTCTTC. Protein product: CASSLDTSNEQFF.

This sequence joins TRBV6-5 and TRBJ1-1, with a tentative D call TRBD1 (6 bases). The CDR3 has 14 residues. The V gene's germline CDR1 is MNHEY and CDR2 SVGAGI. The germline V and J ends were trimmed by 0 bases and 1 base, with 6 bases remaining between them. The CDR3: CASSYSRGNTEAFF. The CDR3 coding sequence is TGTGCCAGCAGTTACTCCAGGGGGAACACTGAAGCTTTCTTT.

The V and J genes are TRBV10-3 and TRBJ1-5; weak D call: TRBD1 (5 bases). The ends were cut back, 0 bases at V and 5 bases at J, with 11 bases in the middle. The CDR3 sequence is 15 residues long. CDR1 is ENHRY, CDR2 SYGVKD, per germline. CDR3 protein: CAISESQGLDQPQHF. The CDR3 DNA is TGTGCCATCAGTGAGTCCCAGGGCCTGGATCAGCCCCAGCATTTT.

V usage is TRBV21-1 and J usage is TRBJ2-7; the DNA was not used to check the table's D call, TRBD2. TRBV21-1 constitutes a pseudogene. The CDR3 consists of 17 residues. The CDR3 sequence: CASSKVPSSGSVYEQYF. Written as DNA, the CDR3 is TGTGCCAGCAGCAAAGTCCCCTCTAGCGGGTCTGTCTACGAGCAGTACTTC.

This clone has just one count. V usage is TRBV6-4 and J usage is TRBJ1-3, with TRBD1 as a possible D gene (6 bases). Trimming took 7 bases from V and 2 from J, leaving 15 bases between them. Germline V gives CDR1 MRHNA, CDR2 SNTAGT. The CDR3 runs to 15 residues. The CDR3 is CASTRGRGTGNTIYF. The CDR3 DNA reads as TGTGCCAGCACCCGGGGGAGGGGGACTGGAAACACCATATATTTT.

This clone appeared many times. J is TRBJ2-7 and V is TRBV5-4, with 7 bases that match TRBD1. The CDR3 totals 13 residues. Trimming took 5 bases from V and 3 from J; bases not matched to a gene: 5. Per the germline V gene, CDR1 is SGHNT and CDR2 is YYREEE (reference sequence). CDR3: CASSVAGGYEQYF. In nucleotides, the CDR3 is TGTGCCAGCAGTGTCGCAGGGGGCTACGAGCAGTACTTC.

The CDR3 coding sequence is TGTGCCAGCAGCTCCCCGGGACTAGCGGGAGGGCCGGGTGACGAGCAGTTCTTC. Translating it yields CASSSPGLAGGPGDEQFF. V gene TRBV7-9 combines with J gene TRBJ2-1, with 16 bases fitting TRBD2. This CDR3 has 18 residues. Trimming at V came to 4 bases and at J to 10 bases, leaving 13 bases not matched to a gene. CDR1 and CDR2 from the germline V gene are SEHNR and FQNEAQ (reference sequence).

The chain employs TRBV24-1 and TRBJ2-3; 11 positions agree with TRBD1. With V trimmed by 5 bases and J by 5 bases, 8 bases remained unmatched. CDR1 and CDR2 (germline): KGHDR, SFDVKD. This CDR3 is 16 amino acids long. CDR3 in DNA: TGTGCCACCAGTGCCGTATCCGGGACAGGGGGAGATACGCAGTATTTT. Translation: CATSAVSGTGGDTQYF.

The chain couples TRBV11-2 to TRBJ2-1, with TRBD1 matching over 8 bases. The V segment lost 4 bases and the J segment 0 bases; nucleotides outside the gene matches: 2. The CDR3 is 15 amino acids. Germline CDR1 is SGHAT and CDR2 is FQNNGV. CDR3 sequence: CASSWTGSSYNEQFF. CDR3 DNA: TGTGCCAGCAGCTGGACAGGGAGCTCCTACAATGAGCAGTTCTTC.

This chain joins TRBV5-4 and TRBJ2-2; 8 nucleotides line up with TRBD1. The CDR3 runs 14 residues. Trimming took 2 bases from V and 4 from J; bases not matched to a gene: 1. The germline CDR1 and CDR2 sequences are SGHNT and YYREEE (reference sequence). The CDR3 region has the DNA TGTGCCAGCAGCTTTACAGGGGGCACCGGGGAGCTGTTTTTT. It yields the protein CASSFTGGTGELFF.

The chain couples TRBV7-2 to TRBJ2-1; weak D call: TRBD2 (6 bases). CDR3 length: 18 residues. The germline V gene has CDR1 SGHTA and CDR2 FQGNSA. Trimming pared 1 base from V and 2 bases from J, leaving 18 bases between. The CDR3 here is CASSLGASEWAPYNEQFF. The CDR3 nucleotides are TGTGCCAGCAGCTTAGGGGCTAGCGAGTGGGCCCCCTACAATGAGCAGTTCTTC.

CDR3 sequence reads: CASSLDEGGELFF. CDR3 nucleotide sequence: TGTGCCAGCAGCTTAGATGAGGGTGGGGAGCTGTTTTTT. V gene TRBV11-3 combines with J gene TRBJ2-2, with TRBD2 as a possible D gene (5 bases). CDR1 SGHNT and CDR2 YENEEA come from the germline V gene. The CDR3 extends over 13 amino acids. V shed 0 bases and J shed 8 bases, with 7 bases lying between them.

The chain recombines TRBV4-2 with TRBJ2-3; TRBD2 aligns across 9 bases. The V gene's germline CDR1 is LGHNA and CDR2 YNFKEQ. With 1 base clipped from V and 7 bases from J, the junction kept 6 bases outside the gene matches. The CDR3 loop spans 15 amino acids. This CDR3 reads CASSQGSSGRNTQYF. The DNA for the CDR3 is TGTGCCAGCAGCCAAGGGTCGAGCGGGAGGAATACGCAGTATTTT.

This clone was seen only a few times. The identical CDR3 is also encoded by other nucleotide sequences in the sample. V usage is TRBV19 and J usage is TRBJ1-5; possibly TRBD1 for D (5 bases). Trimming shortened V by 7 bases and J by 6 bases, and 10 bases separated the two germline ends. This CDR3 contains 12 residues. Per the germline V gene, CDR1 is LNHDA and CDR2 is SQIVND (reference sequence). The CDR3 sequence: CASIGGGQPQHF. CDR3 sequence (DNA): TGTGCCAGTATTGGGGGGGGTCAGCCCCAGCATTTT.

This rearrangement joins TRBV7-2 to TRBJ2-7; 11 bases map to TRBD2. Germline V lookup: CDR1 SGHTA, CDR2 FQGNSA. The CDR3 runs 17 residues. J lost 3 bases, V lost 0 bases, and 7 bases had no gene match. CDR3 sequence (DNA): TGTGCCAGCAGCTTAGCTTCGGGACTAGCGGAAGGCTACGAGCAGTACTTC. As protein: CASSLASGLAEGYEQYF.

The chain recombines TRBV5-4 with TRBJ2-3; 10 bases agree with TRBD2. The CDR3 length is 17 residues. The ends lost 4 bases at V and 5 bases at J; junction bases unmatched: 13. Germline-derived CDR1 and CDR2 are SGHNT and YYREEE (reference sequence). The CDR3: CASSPGYSGGAEDTQYF. CDR3 DNA sequence: TGTGCCAGCAGCCCAGGGTACAGCGGGGGGGCCGAAGATACGCAGTATTTT.

CDR3 amino acids: CASSGDGGSTEAFF. The CDR3 region has the DNA TGTGCCAGCAGTGGAGACGGAGGGTCGACAGAAGCTTTCTTT. The chain carries TRBV6-6 and TRBJ1-1; D is unresolved. The ends were cut back, 5 bases at V and 8 bases at J, with 18 bases in the middle. This CDR3 comprises 14 residues. CDR1 and CDR2 from the germline V gene are MNHNY and SVGAGI (reference sequence).